What follows are 10 T cell receptor beta chains derived from one specimen sequenced in a study of T cell changes during pregnancy in multiple sclerosis. Measured with immunoSEQ multiplex PCR; TCRdb has only the in-frame clones, and not every one. The sample has roughly 89,000 clones, approximately 94% seen once. This material consisted of peripheral blood, taken in the third trimester of pregnancy. The receptor set was obtained from a female donor with multiple sclerosis, enrolled in a pregnancy study.

This chain joins TRBV2 and TRBJ2-7, with 9 bases lining up with TRBD2. After removal of 7 bases from V and 3 bases from J, the junction contained 4 bases not matched to a gene. Per the germline V gene, CDR1 is SNHLY and CDR2 is FYNNEI. The CDR3 spans 13 residues. The chain's CDR3 is CASTRLADYEQYF. The CDR3 DNA follows: TGTGCCAGCACACGACTAGCGGACTACGAGCAGTACTTC.

The rearrangement uses TRBV27 and TRBJ2-7; D might be TRBD2 (6 bases). Trimming took 0 bases from V and 3 from J, leaving 9 bases between them. The CDR3 loop spans 14 amino acids. The germline gives CDR1 MNHEY, CDR2 SMNVEV (reference sequence). The CDR3 nucleotides read TGTGCCAGCAGTTTATCGGGGGGTCTCTACGAGCAGTACTTC. Protein: CASSLSGGLYEQYF.

In this sample, this clone turned up a few times. CDR3 region: CASSLLSGLGVDTQYF. In nucleotides, the CDR3 is TGTGCCAGCAGTTTATTATCGGGACTCGGGGTGGATACGCAGTATTTT. The rearrangement uses TRBV27 and TRBJ2-3, with a weak D call TRBD2 (6 bases). Germline values: CDR1 MNHEY, CDR2 SMNVEV (reference sequence). This CDR3 spans 16 amino acids. The V gene lost 1 base and the J gene lost 6 bases, with 17 bases spanning the gap.

The V call is TRBV18, the J call TRBJ2-2; 7 bases map to TRBD1. This CDR3 is built from 15 residues. V was pared by 3 bases and J by 3 bases, with 4 bases of the junction left unmatched. Germline V gives CDR1 KGHSH, CDR2 LQKENI. CDR3 in DNA: TGTGCCAGCTCACCGAGGACAGGCGACACCGGGGAGCTGTTTTTT. It codes for CASSPRTGDTGELFF.

V usage is TRBV5-1 and J usage is TRBJ2-1; 8 positions agree with TRBD1. V shed 2 bases, J shed 9 bases, and the junction held 10 bases outside the gene matches. Germline V gene sequence: CDR1 SGHRS, CDR2 YFSETQ. The CDR3 loop spans 15 amino acids. For the CDR3, the DNA is TGCGCCAGCAGCTTAAGACAGGGGCGATTGAGTGAGCAGTTCTTC. As protein: CASSLRQGRLSEQFF.

The V and J genes are TRBV7-3 and TRBJ2-1; D perhaps matches TRBD2 (7 bases). The CDR3 is 17 amino acids. Germline CDR1 is SGHTA and CDR2 is FQGTGA. V lost 5 bases, J lost 2 bases, and 19 bases lay in between. The CDR3 here is CASSPSSGRGAYNEQFF. CDR3 sequence (DNA): TGTGCCAGCAGCCCCTCGAGTGGGAGGGGGGCCTACAATGAGCAGTTCTTC. Filled out from reference TRBV7-3 and TRBJ2-1, the complete variable domain reads GAGVSQTPSNKVTEKGKYVELRCDPISGHTALYWYRQSLGQGPEFLIYFQGTGAADDSGLPNDRFFAVRPEGSVSTLKIQRTERGDSAVYLCASSPSSGRGAYNEQFFGPGTRLTVL.

This clone was picked up a small number of times. The CDR3 DNA follows: TGTGCCAGCAGCTCCGGACAGTTGAATAGCAATCAGCCCCAGCATTTT. It is translated as CASSSGQLNSNQPQHF. This sequence joins TRBV7-9 and TRBJ1-5; possibly TRBD1 for D (6 bases). The V end lost 4 bases, the J end lost 0 bases, and 13 bases lay between the germline ends. This CDR3 is 16 amino acids long. Per germline, CDR1 SEHNR and CDR2 FQNEAQ (reference sequence).

The rearrangement uses TRBV7-6 and TRBJ2-7, with 7 bases lining up with TRBD1. The CDR3 length is 16 residues. From germline, CDR1 is SGHVS and CDR2 FNYEAQ. With 6 bases clipped from V and 0 bases from J, the junction kept 11 bases outside the gene matches. The CDR3: CASSTVPGQSSYEQYF. Written as DNA, the CDR3 is TGTGCCAGCAGTACAGTACCGGGACAGAGCTCCTACGAGCAGTACTTC.

This chain joins TRBV28 and TRBJ2-1; 15 nucleotides agree with TRBD2. This CDR3 is built from 16 residues. Trimming cost V 7 bases and J 5 bases; bases outside gene matches: 6. CDR1 is MDHEN and CDR2 is SYDVKM in the germline V gene. The CDR3 DNA sequence: TGTGCCAGCAAAAAAGGACTAGCGGGAGGGGACAATGAGCAGTTCTTC. Translation gives CASKKGLAGGDNEQFF.

The CDR3 protein is CASSDSPSGRYNEQFF. For the CDR3, the DNA is TGTGCCAGCAGTGACTCGCCCAGCGGTAGATACAATGAGCAGTTCTTC. The rearrangement uses TRBV6-4 and TRBJ2-1; TRBD2 might be the D (5 bases). Germline V lookup: CDR1 MRHNA, CDR2 SNTAGT. V dropped 0 bases and J dropped 4 bases, with 13 bases sitting between them. CDR3 length: 16 amino acids.